The entry that follows covers one T cell receptor beta chain sequence. Its antigen is still unknown. The sample belongs to a study of shared clonotypes between healthy human individuals. Study as a whole: Each donor contributed plates that comprised three CD4 naive, three CD4 memory, two CD8 naive and one CD8 memory.

Study-wide results and caveats: Generation probability values for non-shared clonotypes were lower than those for clonotypes shared by all four donors. Owing to a small donor count, the genetic and exposure-history diversity represented was limited. Sharing across four donors was highest in naive CD4 (around 5%) and lowest in memory CD8 (roughly 0.4%).

Produced via immunoSEQ multiplex PCR; TCRdb's table is partial and in-frame only. There are roughly 1 million clones in the sample; 78% occur only once, and approximately 0.56% lies in the top ten. Germline trimming cut 6 bases from V and 2 bases from J; bases unmatched to any gene: 8. The CDR3 runs 15 residues. Looked up from germline, CDR1 is MNHEY and CDR2 is SVGAGI. The source of this sequence is a young man in good health. Some clones in this sample may be carry-over from other donors' samples. Sequenced input: memory CD4+ T cells from PBMCs. Subset denoted: CD45RA-negative fraction. This chain joins TRBV6-5 and TRBJ2-5, with 8 bases that match TRBD2. CDR3 residues: CASSRPTSGQETQYF. CDR3 DNA: TGTGCCAGCAGCCGACCCACTAGCGGACAAGAGACCCAGTACTTC.